This TCR beta chain is from a study of T-cell reconstitution after alpha-beta-depleted transplantation in children (dated by TCRdb to the mid-2010s). About the investigation overall: Using TCR repertoire profiling, the study quantitatively followed how T-cell immune reconstitution unfolded in children after TCRalphabeta/CD19-depleted allogeneic hematopoietic cell transplantation. The investigation overall reported the following: Over subsequent months, a decline in hyperexpanded clone frequencies was noted, and after one year, T-cell counts and TCRbeta diversity were mostly ascribed to newly produced T cells. In some patients, high TCRbeta diversity at day 60 was attributed to recipient T cells and intrathymic progenitors that had survived conditioning. Apparently early alphabetaT-cell count recovery about two months after transplant reportedly relied on only several hundred rapidly expanded clones derived from non-depleted graft cells.

This clonotype was seen ten or more times. Its binding antigen is unknown. Per-base quality was not reported, and no clone a single base away is much larger than it. The trim is 0 bases for V and 11 bases for J, with a gap of 10 bases between the germline ends. The CDR3 measures 12 amino acids from cysteine to phenylalanine. Only the CDR3 DNA stays, 36 bases, in frame from base 1. The germline V gene encodes CDR1 LGHDT and CDR2 YNNKEL (reference sequence). The treatment or condition label corresponds to: allogeneic hematopoietic cell transplantation with graft depleted of TCRalphabeta T cells and CD19 B cells. Transplant recipients were children who received TCRalphabeta/CD19-depleted allogeneic hematopoietic cell grafts. Libraries came from PCR. These reads were obtained on an Illumina HiSeq 2500. TCR libraries were prepared with molecular barcoding, using unique molecular identifiers to normalize TCRbeta repertoire quantification. TCRdb's own reprocessing of the public reads used fastp at Q25 and MiXCR and kept productive beta chains. Rows with one shared CDR3 protein collapse into an entry with the most common genes and DNA. The sample has more than 400,000 distinct CDR3 sequences on record, 11% of them singletons. The leading ten clones occupy 12% to 15% of the sample.

Material: PBMCs, mostly from graft donor cells, obtained 180 days after TCRalphabeta/CD19-depleted stem cell transplant. The rearrangement joined TRBV3-1 to TRBJ1-1, with TRBD1 as a weak D call on 5 bases. The receptor was derived from a female patient aged 2 to 10 who had a stem cell transplant for aplastic anemia, so the T cells may come from the graft donor. Here the CDR3 is given as CASSQDRGGAFF. The nucleotides read TGTGCCAGCAGCCAAGATCGCGGGGGGGCTTTCTTT.